The present entry profiles one T cell receptor beta chain with its context. The data are from a study of blood T cell repertoires in COVID-19. At the level of the study: Specimens from acute and convalescent COVID-19 originated in the United States, Italy and Spain. T cells, B-cell-depleted T cells, or PBMCs supplied cDNA or gDNA.

As processed by the authors: Nucleated cell counts were estimated from reference gene primer amplification. Sequenced by immunoSEQ multiplex PCR; TCRdb stores in-frame clones only, minus some. V and J calls and clone size are as listed in that table; D and trimming were resolved from the DNA. The data show about 370,000 clones, roughly 90% seen once. Seattle researchers signed up patients amid active infection and tracked them longitudinally. Deletions cut 5 bases from V and 1 base from J, with 18 bases between. This CDR3 contains 17 residues. The germline V gene has CDR1 SGHVS and CDR2 FNYEAQ. The genes are TRBV7-6 and TRBJ1-3; D may be TRBD1 (6 bases). The receptor was derived from a woman in her 30s with COVID-19, enrolled during active disease. Input material: peripheral blood. The CDR3 protein is CASSVQTGELSGNTIYF. The CDR3 coding sequence is TGTGCCAGCAGCGTCCAGACAGGAGAACTTTCTGGAAACACCATATATTTT. Full variable domain (missing parts from reference TRBV7-6 and TRBJ1-3): GAGVSQSPRYKVTKRGQDVALRCDPISGHVSLYWYRQALGQGPEFLTYFNYEAQQDKSGLPNDRFSAERPEGSISTLTIQRTEQRDSAMYRCASSVQTGELSGNTIYFGEGSWLTVV.